These 19 T cell receptor beta chains share one sample of origin, sequenced in a study of blood T cell repertoires in COVID-19. Sequencing was performed with immunoSEQ multiplex PCR; in TCRdb, only in-frame clones are kept and a portion is missing. The table includes 220,000 or so clones, almost 90% detected once. Sequencing was performed on PBMCs or T cells enriched from blood (not recorded which). These receptors originate from a man aged 30-40 years who had been exposed to COVID-19.

The V and J genes are TRBV6-2 or TRBV6-3 and TRBJ2-1; D unclear. This CDR3 is 11 amino acids long. Germline V gene lookup returns CDR1 MNHEY and CDR2 SVGEGT. V was shortened by 2 bases and J by 8 bases, with 4 bases between the two germline ends. The DNA for the CDR3 is TGTGCCAGCAGTTACCGGGATGAGCAGTTCTTC. It is translated as CASSYRDEQFF.

This chain joins TRBV5-4 and TRBJ2-7; 7 bases match TRBD2. The CDR3 contains 15 residues. Trimming at V came to 1 base and at J to 3 bases, leaving 7 bases not matched to a gene. Per germline, CDR1 SGHNT and CDR2 YYREEE (reference sequence). The DNA of the CDR3 is TGTGCCAGCAGCTTGTGGTCTAGCGGCTTCTACGAGCAGTACTTC. Translation gives CASSLWSSGFYEQYF.

V is TRBV2 and J is TRBJ2-3, with 9 bases that match TRBD2. J lost 7 bases, V lost 8 bases, and 10 bases had no gene match. The CDR3 length is 14 residues. CDR1 SNHLY and CDR2 FYNNEI come from the germline V gene. CDR3 nucleotides: TGTGCCAGCCGACTAGCGGACCCCGCCCATACGCAGTATTTT. Amino acids: CASRLADPAHTQYF.

The V and J genes are TRBV5-6 and TRBJ2-7, with TRBD1 matching 9 bases. V shed 3 bases, J shed 5 bases, and the junction held 15 bases outside the gene matches. Per germline, CDR1 SGHDT and CDR2 YYEEEE. The CDR3 extends over 17 amino acids. The DNA of the CDR3 is TGTGCCAGCAGCTCCACCTGGGAGGACAGGGGTCTCAACGAGCAGTACTTC. Amino acids: CASSSTWEDRGLNEQYF. The full variable domain, its missing parts supplied by reference TRBV5-6 and TRBJ2-7, is DAGVTQSPTHLIKTRGQQVTLRCSPKSGHDTVSWYQQALGQGPQFIFQYYEEEERQRGNFPDRFSGHQFPNYSSELNVNALLLGDSALYLCASSSTWEDRGLNEQYFGPGTRLTVT.

This clone has just one count. The rearrangement uses TRBV5-1 and TRBJ1-2; D gene ambiguous. This CDR3 is 14 amino acids long. CDR1 is SGHRS, CDR2 YFSETQ, per germline. Trimming took off 5 bases at V and 5 bases at J, with 16 bases between the two ends. In nucleotides, the CDR3 is TGCGCCAGCAGTCAGCTAGCGTTCGAATATGGCTACACCTTC. The encoded protein is CASSQLAFEYGYTF.

The chain is built from TRBV5-6 and TRBJ1-4; D ambiguous. The CDR3 contains 18 residues. CDR1 and CDR2 from the germline V gene are SGHDT and YYEEEE. Trimming shortened V by 0 bases and J by 4 bases, and 19 bases separated the two germline ends. The CDR3 DNA reads as TGTGCCAGCAGCTTGGGGTGGAGCCTACGTTTCGGTAATGAAAAACTGTTTTTT. Protein product: CASSLGWSLRFGNEKLFF.

The rearrangement links TRBV9 to TRBJ2-4; 11 nucleotides line up with TRBD2. J gave up 10 bases and V 0 bases, and 3 bases lay outside the gene matches. The germline V gene has CDR1 SGDLS and CDR2 YYNGEE. There are 14 residues in the CDR3. CDR3: CASSVAGTSGIQYF. In DNA, the CDR3 is TGTGCCAGCAGCGTAGCTGGGACTAGCGGTATTCAGTACTTC.

The V gene is TRBV2, the J gene TRBJ2-7; 8 positions match TRBD1. The trim removed 6 bases at V and 4 bases at J, leaving 14 bases unmatched. Germline-derived CDR1 and CDR2 are SNHLY and FYNNEI. The CDR3 is 16 residues long. In DNA form, the CDR3 reads TGTGCCAGCAGCGCGAGACAGGGGCTACCTAGATACGAGCAGTACTTC. This translates into CASSARQGLPRYEQYF.

The genes are TRBV19 and TRBJ2-7, with TRBD1 as a possible D gene (6 bases). The germline gives CDR1 LNHDA, CDR2 SQIVND (reference sequence). The ends were cut back, 6 bases at V and 3 bases at J, with 12 bases in the middle. The CDR3 extends over 13 amino acids. The DNA for the CDR3 is TGTGCCAGTAGCCCACAGGGTATCTACGAGCAGTACTTC. Amino acid sequence: CASSPQGIYEQYF. Drawing the rest from reference TRBV19 and TRBJ2-7, the complete variable domain is DGGITQSPKYLFRKEGQNVTLSCEQNLNHDAMYWYRQDPGQGLRLIYYSQIVNDFQKGDIAEGYSVSREKKESFPLTVTSAQKNPTAFYLCASSPQGIYEQYFGPGTRLTVT.

The chain has TRBV18 and TRBJ2-1; the D is unclear. V dropped 4 bases and J dropped 8 bases, with 27 bases sitting between them. The CDR3 runs 18 residues. The germline gives CDR1 KGHSH, CDR2 LQKENI. The DNA for the CDR3 is TGTGCCAGCTCACTCCGTCCTTCGTGGGCCGGCGTATCCCATGAGCAGTTCTTC. It is translated as CASSLRPSWAGVSHEQFF.

DNA of the CDR3: TGTGCCAGTAGTATGTATCCGGGACAGGGAGCTTTCTTT. Protein product: CASSMYPGQGAFF. The rearrangement uses TRBV19 and TRBJ1-1; the match to TRBD1 covers 9 bases. The germline V gene has CDR1 LNHDA and CDR2 SQIVND (reference sequence). J gave up 10 bases and V 3 bases, and 6 bases lay outside the gene matches. The CDR3 is 13 residues long.

J is TRBJ1-1 and V is TRBV18, with TRBD1 matching over 8 bases. V trimming: 5 bases; J trimming: 5 bases; junction bases outside the gene matches: 7. Germline V gives CDR1 KGHSH, CDR2 LQKENI. This CDR3 comprises 14 residues. The CDR3 sequence is CASSLQQGATEAFF. The DNA for the CDR3 is TGTGCCAGCTCATTGCAGCAGGGGGCGACTGAAGCTTTCTTT.

The chain has TRBV5-4 and TRBJ1-1, with 7 bases matching TRBD1. CDR1 is SGHNT, CDR2 YYREEE, per germline (reference sequence). This CDR3 is 13 amino acids long. Trimming cost V 4 bases and J 4 bases; bases outside gene matches: 4. CDR3 amino acids: CASSRDRATEAFF. The CDR3 bases are TGTGCCAGCAGCCGTGACAGGGCCACTGAAGCTTTCTTT. Filled out from reference TRBV5-4 and TRBJ1-1, the complete variable domain reads ETGVTQSPTHLIKTRGQQVTLRCSSQSGHNTVSWYQQALGQGPQFIFQYYREEENGRGNFPPRFSGLQFPNYSSELNVNALELDDSALYLCASSRDRATEAFFGQGTRLTVV.

The rearrangement uses TRBV7-2 and TRBJ2-5; 10 bases are a match to TRBD2. The CDR3 totals 15 residues. Unmatched junction bases numbered 11, after V lost 8 bases and J lost 5 bases. In germline, CDR1 is SGHTA, CDR2 FQGNSA. The CDR3 nucleotides read TGTGCCAGCTCGTCAGCGGGGGGGCCCCTGGAGACCCAGTACTTC. This gives the protein CASSSAGGPLETQYF.

As DNA, the CDR3 is TGCGCCAGCAGCCAAGATTACGACAGGGGGCAAGAGACCCAGTACTTC. This translates into CASSQDYDRGQETQYF. This chain joins TRBV4-3 and TRBJ2-5, with 9 bases lining up with TRBD1. This CDR3 region has 16 residues. Germline CDR1 reads LGHNA; CDR2 reads YSLEER. After removal of 0 bases from V and 2 bases from J, the junction contained 4 bases not matched to a gene.

This sequence joins TRBV13 and TRBJ2-2, with 15 nucleotides matching TRBD2. This CDR3 has 16 residues. CDR1 PRHDT and CDR2 FYEKMQ come from the germline V gene (reference sequence). The trim removed 5 bases at V and 5 bases at J, leaving 3 bases unmatched. The CDR3 nucleotides read TGTGCCAGCAGCAAAGGACTAGCGGGGGGGACCGGGGAGCTGTTTTTT. Residues: CASSKGLAGGTGELFF. The complete variable domain, with remaining parts taken from reference TRBV13 and TRBJ2-2, reads AAGVIQSPRHLIKEKRETATLKCYPIPRHDTVYWYQQGPGQDPQFLISFYEKMQSDKGSIPDRFSAQQFSDYHSELNMSSLELGDSALYFCASSKGLAGGTGELFFGEGSRLTVL.

The rearrangement joins TRBV3-1 (or the pseudogene TRBV3-2) to TRBJ1-2; 9 bases map to TRBD1. With 4 bases clipped from V and 4 bases from J, the junction kept 4 bases outside the gene matches. The germline gives CDR1 LGHDT, CDR2 YNNKEL (reference sequence). CDR3 length: 14 residues. In DNA form, the CDR3 reads TGTGCCAGCAGCCGAGCGACAGGGGGCTATGGCTACACCTTC. This translates into CASSRATGGYGYTF.

The genes are TRBV10-1 and TRBJ1-2; 11 nucleotides align to TRBD1. V trimming: 0 bases; J trimming: 5 bases; junction bases outside the gene matches: 5. Germline V gives CDR1 WNHNN, CDR2 SYGVQD (reference sequence). The CDR3 has 16 residues. The CDR3 protein is CASSESRTGGVYGYTF. The CDR3, as DNA: TGCGCCAGCAGTGAGTCGAGGACAGGGGGCGTGTATGGCTACACCTTC.

The chain recombines TRBV6-1 with TRBJ2-2, with 7 bases lining up with TRBD2. The CDR3 covers 15 residues. The ends lost 2 bases at V and 2 bases at J; junction bases unmatched: 2. Germline assignment: CDR1 MNHNS and CDR2 SASEGT. The CDR3 DNA sequence: TGTGCCAGCAGTGAACCGGGGGGAAACACCGGGGAGCTGTTTTTT. Protein sequence: CASSEPGGNTGELFF.